The 3 T cell receptor beta chains reported below all come from one sample, sequenced in a study of T cell changes during pregnancy in multiple sclerosis. The assay was immunoSEQ multiplex PCR, and TCRdb's table has in-frame clones only and misses some. The sample records about 75,000 clones, 90% to 95% being singletons. The sample consisted of CD4+ T cells from peripheral blood mononuclear cells, taken after pregnancy. The receptor source for this set is a female donor with multiple sclerosis, enrolled in a pregnancy study.

V gene TRBV21-1 combines with J gene TRBJ1-1; the DNA was not compared with TRBD1, the D call given in the table. TRBV21-1 has pseudogene status. The CDR3 has 15 residues. CDR3 sequence: CASSKWDRGGREAFF. CDR3 DNA: TGTGCCAGCAGCAAATGGGACAGGGGTGGTAGGGAAGCTTTCTTT.

The rearrangement links TRBV19 to TRBJ2-1; 12 nucleotides line up with TRBD2. J lost 9 bases, V lost 6 bases, and 9 bases had no gene match. Germline V gene lookup returns CDR1 LNHDA and CDR2 SQIVND (reference sequence). CDR3 length equals 15 residues. The CDR3 sequence: CASSPTSGRTAEQFF. The CDR3 DNA reads TGTGCCAGTAGCCCGACTAGCGGGAGAACGGCTGAGCAGTTCTTC.

V is TRBV5-1 and J is TRBJ2-1; possible D gene TRBD2, 5 bases. Per germline, CDR1 SGHRS and CDR2 YFSETQ. V lost 8 bases, J lost 9 bases, and 15 bases lay in between. The length of the CDR3 is 12 residues. CDR3 residues: CASSGGKFEQFF. The CDR3 coding sequence is TGCGCCAGTTCAGGAGGCAAGTTTGAGCAGTTCTTC.